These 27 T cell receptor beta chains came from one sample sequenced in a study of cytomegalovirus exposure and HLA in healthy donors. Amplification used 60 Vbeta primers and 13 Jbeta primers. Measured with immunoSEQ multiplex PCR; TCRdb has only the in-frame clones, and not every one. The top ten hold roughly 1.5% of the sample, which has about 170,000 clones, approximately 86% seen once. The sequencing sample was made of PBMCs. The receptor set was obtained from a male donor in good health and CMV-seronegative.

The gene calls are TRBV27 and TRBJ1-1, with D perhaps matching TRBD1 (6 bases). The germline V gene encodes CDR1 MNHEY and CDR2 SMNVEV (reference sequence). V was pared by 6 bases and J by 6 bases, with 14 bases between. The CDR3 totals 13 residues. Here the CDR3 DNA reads TGTGCCAGCAGCCACACCAGGGGCGCTGAAGCTTTCTTT. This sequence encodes CASSHTRGAEAFF.

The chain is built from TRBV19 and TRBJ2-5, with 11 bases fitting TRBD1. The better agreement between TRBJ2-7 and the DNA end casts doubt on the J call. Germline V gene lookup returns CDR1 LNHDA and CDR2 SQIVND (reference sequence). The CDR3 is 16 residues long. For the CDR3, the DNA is TGTGCCAGTAGCAAGACACCGGGACAGGGGGCCTACGAGCAGTACTTC. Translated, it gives CASSKTPGQGAYEQYF.

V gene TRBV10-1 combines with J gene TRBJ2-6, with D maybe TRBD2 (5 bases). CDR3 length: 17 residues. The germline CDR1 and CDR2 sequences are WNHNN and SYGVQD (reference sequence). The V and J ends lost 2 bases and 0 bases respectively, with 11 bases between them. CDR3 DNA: TGCGCCAGCAGTGAGGTTGCGGGCCCCTCTGGGGCCAACGTCCTGACTTTC. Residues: CASSEVAGPSGANVLTF.

CDR3 residues: CASSRGGTTDTQYF. The CDR3 bases are TGCGCCAGCAGCCGCGGGGGAACCACAGATACGCAGTATTTT. This chain uses TRBV5-1 with TRBJ2-3, with TRBD2 matching over 7 bases. J lost 2 bases, V lost 4 bases, and 4 bases had no gene match. This CDR3 is 14 amino acids long. Germline CDR1 is SGHRS and CDR2 is YFSETQ.

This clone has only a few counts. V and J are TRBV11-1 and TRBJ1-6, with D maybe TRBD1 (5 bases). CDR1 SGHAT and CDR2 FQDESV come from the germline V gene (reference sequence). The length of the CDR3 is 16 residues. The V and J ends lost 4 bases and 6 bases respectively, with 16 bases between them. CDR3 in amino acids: CASSSPGAGPNSPLHF. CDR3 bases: TGTGCCAGCAGCTCTCCCGGTGCGGGACCTAATTCACCCCTCCACTTT.

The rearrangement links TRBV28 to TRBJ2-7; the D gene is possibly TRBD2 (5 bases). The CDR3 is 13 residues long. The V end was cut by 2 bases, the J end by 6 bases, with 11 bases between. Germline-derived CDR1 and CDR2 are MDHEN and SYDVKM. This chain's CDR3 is CASSLGSRGEQYF. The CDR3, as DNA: TGTGCCAGCAGTTTAGGTTCTCGGGGCGAGCAGTACTTC.

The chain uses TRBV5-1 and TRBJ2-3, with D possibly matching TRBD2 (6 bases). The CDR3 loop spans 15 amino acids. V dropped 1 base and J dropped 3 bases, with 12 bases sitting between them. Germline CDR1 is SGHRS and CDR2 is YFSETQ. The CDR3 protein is CASSLPAGRTDTQYF. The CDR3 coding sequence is TGCGCCAGCAGCTTGCCCGCAGGGAGGACAGATACGCAGTATTTT.

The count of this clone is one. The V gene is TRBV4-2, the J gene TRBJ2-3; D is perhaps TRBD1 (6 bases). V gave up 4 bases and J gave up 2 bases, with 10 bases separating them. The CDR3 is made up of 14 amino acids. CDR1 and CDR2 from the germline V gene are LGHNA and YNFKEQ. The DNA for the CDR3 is TGTGCCAGCAGCCCGACAGGATACACAGATACGCAGTATTTT. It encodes CASSPTGYTDTQYF.

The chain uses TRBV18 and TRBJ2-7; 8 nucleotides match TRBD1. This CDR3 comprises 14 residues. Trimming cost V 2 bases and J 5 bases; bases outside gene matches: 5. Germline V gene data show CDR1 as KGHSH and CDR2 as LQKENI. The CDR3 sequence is CASSPEQGDDEQYF. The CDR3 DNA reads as TGTGCCAGCTCACCAGAACAGGGGGACGACGAGCAGTACTTC.

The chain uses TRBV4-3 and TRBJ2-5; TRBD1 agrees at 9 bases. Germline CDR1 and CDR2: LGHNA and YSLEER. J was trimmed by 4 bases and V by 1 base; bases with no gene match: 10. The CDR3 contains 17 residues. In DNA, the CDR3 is TGCGCCAGCAGCCAAGCAACCCGGGACAGGGCGGGAGAGACCCAGTACTTC. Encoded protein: CASSQATRDRAGETQYF.

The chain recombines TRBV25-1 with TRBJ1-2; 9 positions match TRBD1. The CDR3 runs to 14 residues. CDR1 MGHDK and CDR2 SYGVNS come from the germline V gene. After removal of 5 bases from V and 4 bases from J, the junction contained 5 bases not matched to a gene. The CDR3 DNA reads TGTGCCAGCAGTCACAGGGGGCAGGGCTATGGCTACACCTTC. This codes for CASSHRGQGYGYTF.

CDR3 in DNA: TGCAGCGTTGATCTCCGGGACAGAGAGTTCTTC. Its translation: CSVDLRDREFF. The chain joins TRBV29-1 to TRBJ2-1; 7 positions agree with TRBD1. CDR3 length: 11 residues. J lost 14 bases, V lost 3 bases, and 7 bases had no gene match. Germline CDR1 reads SQVTM; CDR2 reads ANQGSEA.

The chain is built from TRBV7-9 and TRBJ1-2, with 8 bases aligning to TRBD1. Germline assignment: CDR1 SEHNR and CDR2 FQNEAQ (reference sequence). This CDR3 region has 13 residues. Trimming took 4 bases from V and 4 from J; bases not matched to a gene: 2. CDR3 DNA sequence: TGTGCCAGCAGCTCTGACAGGGGCTATGGCTACACCTTC. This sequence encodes CASSSDRGYGYTF.

This chain's CDR3 is CASSQDGAGGSYEQYF. Here the CDR3 DNA reads TGCGCCAGCAGCCAAGATGGGGCAGGGGGCTCCTACGAGCAGTACTTC. The rearrangement uses TRBV4-3 and TRBJ2-7; the match to TRBD1 covers 7 bases. V was pared by 0 bases and J by 0 bases, with 5 bases of the junction left unmatched. The CDR3 sequence is 16 residues long. CDR1 LGHNA and CDR2 YSLEER come from the germline V gene.

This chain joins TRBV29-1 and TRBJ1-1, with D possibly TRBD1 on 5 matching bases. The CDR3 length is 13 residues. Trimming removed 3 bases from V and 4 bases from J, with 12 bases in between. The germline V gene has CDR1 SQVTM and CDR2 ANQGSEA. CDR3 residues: CSVDRPGRTEAFF. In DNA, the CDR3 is TGCAGCGTTGATAGGCCAGGGCGCACTGAAGCTTTCTTT.

For the CDR3, the DNA is TGTGCCAGCAGTTATCAGGGCTCGGGCTACACCTTC. Its translation is CASSYQGSGYTF. The chain carries TRBV6-5 and TRBJ1-2, with D perhaps TRBD1 (5 bases). The length of the CDR3 is 12 residues. Germline V lookup: CDR1 MNHEY, CDR2 SVGAGI. The V end was cut by 3 bases, the J end by 8 bases, with 10 bases between.

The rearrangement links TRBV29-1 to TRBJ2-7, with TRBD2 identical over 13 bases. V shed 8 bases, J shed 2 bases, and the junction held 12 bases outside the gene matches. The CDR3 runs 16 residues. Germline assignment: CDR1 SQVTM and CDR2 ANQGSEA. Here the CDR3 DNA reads TGCAGCTCTGGTTGGACTAGCGGGGGAGAGACCTACGAGCAGTACTTC. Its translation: CSSGWTSGGETYEQYF.

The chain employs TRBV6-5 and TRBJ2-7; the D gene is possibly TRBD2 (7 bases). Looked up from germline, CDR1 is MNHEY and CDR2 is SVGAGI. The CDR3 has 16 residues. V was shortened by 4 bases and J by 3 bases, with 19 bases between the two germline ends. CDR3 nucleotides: TGTGCCAGCAGTTCCCCGTCGGGGCGGGGGCTCTACGAGCAGTACTTC. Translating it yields CASSSPSGRGLYEQYF.

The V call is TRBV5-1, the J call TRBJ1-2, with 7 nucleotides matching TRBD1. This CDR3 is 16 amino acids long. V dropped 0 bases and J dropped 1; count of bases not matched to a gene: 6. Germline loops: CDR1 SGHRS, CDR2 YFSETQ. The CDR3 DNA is TGCGCCAGCAGCTTGGGACAGGGCATAAATAACTATGGCTACACCTTC. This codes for CASSLGQGINNYGYTF.

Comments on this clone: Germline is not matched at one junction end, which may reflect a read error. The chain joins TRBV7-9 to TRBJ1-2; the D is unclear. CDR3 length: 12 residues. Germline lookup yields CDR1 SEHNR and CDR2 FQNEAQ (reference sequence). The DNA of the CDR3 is TGTTCCAGCAGCTTAGATGCGGATGGCTACACCTTC. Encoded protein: CSSSLDADGYTF.

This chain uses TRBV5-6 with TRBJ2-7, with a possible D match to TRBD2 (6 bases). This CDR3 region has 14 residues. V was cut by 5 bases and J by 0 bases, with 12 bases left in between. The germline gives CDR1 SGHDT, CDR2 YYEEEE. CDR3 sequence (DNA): TGTGCCAGCAGTAACCCGGGGGACTCCTACGAGCAGTACTTC. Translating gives CASSNPGDSYEQYF.

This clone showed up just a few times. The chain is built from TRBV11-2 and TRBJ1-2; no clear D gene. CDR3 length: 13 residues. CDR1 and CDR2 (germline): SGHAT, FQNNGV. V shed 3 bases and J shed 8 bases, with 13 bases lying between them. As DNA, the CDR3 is TGTGCCAGCAGCTTTTTTGCCATAGCGGGCTACACCTTC. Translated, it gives CASSFFAIAGYTF. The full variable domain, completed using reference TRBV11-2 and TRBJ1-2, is EAGVAQSPRYKIIEKRQSVAFWCNPISGHATLYWYQQILGQGPKLLIQFQNNGVVDDSQLPKDRFSAERLKGVDSTLKIQPAKLEDSAVYLCASSFFAIAGYTFGSGTRLTVV.

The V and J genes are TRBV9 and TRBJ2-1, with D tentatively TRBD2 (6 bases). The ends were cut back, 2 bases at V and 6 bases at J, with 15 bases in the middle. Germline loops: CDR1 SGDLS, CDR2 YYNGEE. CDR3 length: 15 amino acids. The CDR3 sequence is CASSVTGGWINEQFF. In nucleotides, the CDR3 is TGTGCCAGCAGCGTTACAGGAGGGTGGATCAATGAGCAGTTCTTC.

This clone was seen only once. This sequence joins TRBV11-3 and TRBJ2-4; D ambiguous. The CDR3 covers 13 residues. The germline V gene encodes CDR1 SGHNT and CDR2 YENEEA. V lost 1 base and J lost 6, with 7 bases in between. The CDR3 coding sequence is TGTGCCAGCAGCTTAGCCCCGGGAAACATTCAGTACTTC. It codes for CASSLAPGNIQYF.

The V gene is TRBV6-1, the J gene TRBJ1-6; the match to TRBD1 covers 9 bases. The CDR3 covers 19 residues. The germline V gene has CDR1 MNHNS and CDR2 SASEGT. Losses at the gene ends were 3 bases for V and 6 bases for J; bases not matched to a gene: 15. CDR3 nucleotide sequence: TGTGCCAGCAGTGATTCGGGACAGGGACCCAGTTTGGGTAATTCACCCCTCCACTTT. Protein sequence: CASSDSGQGPSLGNSPLHF.

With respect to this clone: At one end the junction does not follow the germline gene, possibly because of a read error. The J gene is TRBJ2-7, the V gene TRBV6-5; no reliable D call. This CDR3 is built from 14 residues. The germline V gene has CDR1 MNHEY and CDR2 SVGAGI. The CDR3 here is CASSYFQVSNEQYF. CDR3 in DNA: TGTGCCAGCAGTTACTTTCAGGTCTCCAACGAGCAGTACTTC.

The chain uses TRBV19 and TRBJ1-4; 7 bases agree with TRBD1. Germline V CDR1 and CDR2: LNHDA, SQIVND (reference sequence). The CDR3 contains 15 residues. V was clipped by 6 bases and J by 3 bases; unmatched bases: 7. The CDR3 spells CASSPRQGPNEKLFF. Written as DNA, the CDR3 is TGTGCCAGTAGCCCCAGACAGGGACCTAATGAAAAACTGTTTTTT.